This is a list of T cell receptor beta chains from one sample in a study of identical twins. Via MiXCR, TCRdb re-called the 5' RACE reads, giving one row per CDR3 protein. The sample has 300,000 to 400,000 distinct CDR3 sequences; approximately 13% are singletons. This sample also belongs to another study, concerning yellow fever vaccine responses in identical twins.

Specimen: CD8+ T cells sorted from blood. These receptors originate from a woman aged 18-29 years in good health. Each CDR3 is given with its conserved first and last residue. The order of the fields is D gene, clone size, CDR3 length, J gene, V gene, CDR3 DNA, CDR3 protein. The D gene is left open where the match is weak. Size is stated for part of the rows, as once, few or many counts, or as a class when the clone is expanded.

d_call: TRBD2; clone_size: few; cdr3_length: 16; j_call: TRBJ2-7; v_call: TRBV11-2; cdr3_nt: TGTGCCAGCAGCCCGAGTCTAGCGGGAGGGCCCTACGAGCAGTACTTC; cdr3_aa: CASSPSLAGGPYEQYF
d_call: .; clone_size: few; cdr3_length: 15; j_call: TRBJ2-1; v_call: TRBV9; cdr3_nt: TGTGCCAGCAGCCCTGAGGTCAGCTCCTACAATGAGCAGTTCTTC; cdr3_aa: CASSPEVSSYNEQFF
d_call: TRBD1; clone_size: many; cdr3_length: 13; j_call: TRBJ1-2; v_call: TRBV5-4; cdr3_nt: TGTGCCAGCAGCTTGGGGACAGGGGACGGCTACACCTTC; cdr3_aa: CASSLGTGDGYTF
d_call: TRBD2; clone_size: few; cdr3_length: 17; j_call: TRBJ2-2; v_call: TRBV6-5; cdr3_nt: TGTGCCAGCAGTTTACTAGCGGGGAGGGGGGTGCACGGGGAGCTGTTTTTT; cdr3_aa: CASSLLAGRGVHGELFF
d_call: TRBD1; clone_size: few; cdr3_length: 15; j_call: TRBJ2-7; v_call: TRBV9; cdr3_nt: TGTGCCAGCAGCGTAGGTGGGGGACAGGGGTCCGAGCAGTACTTC; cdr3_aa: CASSVGGGQGSEQYF
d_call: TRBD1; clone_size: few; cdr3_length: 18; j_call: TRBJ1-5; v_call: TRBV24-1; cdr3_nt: TGTGCCACCAGTGAAACTTCCTGGACAGGAGATAGCAATCAGCCCCAGCATTTT; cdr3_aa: CATSETSWTGDSNQPQHF
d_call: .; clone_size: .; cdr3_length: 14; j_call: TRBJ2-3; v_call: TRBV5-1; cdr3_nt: TGCGCCAGCAGCTTGGACAGGGTGATAGATACGCAGTATTTT; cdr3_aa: CASSLDRVIDTQYF
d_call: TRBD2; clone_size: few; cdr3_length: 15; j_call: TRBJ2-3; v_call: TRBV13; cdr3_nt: TGTGCCAGCAGCTCTCCAGCGGGGGGTGGAGATACGCAGTATTTT; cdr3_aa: CASSSPAGGGDTQYF
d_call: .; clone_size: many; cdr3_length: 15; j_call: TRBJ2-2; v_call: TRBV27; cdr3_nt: TGTGCCAGCAGTTTATCGATGGGTTATGACGGGGAGCTGTTTTTT; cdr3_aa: CASSLSMGYDGELFF
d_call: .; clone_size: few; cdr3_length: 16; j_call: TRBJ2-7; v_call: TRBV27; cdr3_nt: TGTGCCAGCAGTTTCCTAGGGGGGACCCAGTCCTACGAGCAGTACTTC; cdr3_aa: CASSFLGGTQSYEQYF
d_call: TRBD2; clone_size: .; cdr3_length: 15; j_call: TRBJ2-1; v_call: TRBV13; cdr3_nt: TGTGCCAGCAGCTTTGGGCGGGAGGGCTACAATGAGCAGTTCTTC; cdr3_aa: CASSFGREGYNEQFF
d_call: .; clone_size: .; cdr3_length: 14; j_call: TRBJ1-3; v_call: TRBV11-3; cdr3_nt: TGTGCCATCGAACCTGGGGGAGCCGGAAACACCATATATTTT; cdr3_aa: CAIEPGGAGNTIYF
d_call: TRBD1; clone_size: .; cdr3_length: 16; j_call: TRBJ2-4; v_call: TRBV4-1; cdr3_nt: TGCGCCAGCAGCCAAGAGAGGGCAGGGGGCAAAAACATTCAGTACTTC; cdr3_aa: CASSQERAGGKNIQYF
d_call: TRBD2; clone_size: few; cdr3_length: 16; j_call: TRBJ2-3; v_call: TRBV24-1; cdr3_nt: TGTGCCACCAGTGGGACTAGCGGAGCATACACAGATACGCAGTATTTT; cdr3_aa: CATSGTSGAYTDTQYF
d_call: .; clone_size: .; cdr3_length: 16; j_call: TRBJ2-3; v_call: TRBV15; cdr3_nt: TGTGCCACCAGCAGAGAAGGGGCGGCTAGCACAGATACGCAGTATTTT; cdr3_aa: CATSREGAASTDTQYF
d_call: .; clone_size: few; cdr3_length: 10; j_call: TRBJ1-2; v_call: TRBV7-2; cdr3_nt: TGTGCCAGCAGTTACTATGGCTACACCTTC; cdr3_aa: CASSYYGYTF
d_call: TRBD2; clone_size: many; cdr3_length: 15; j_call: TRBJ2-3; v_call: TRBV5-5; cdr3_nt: TGTGCCAGCAGCCCTGGACTAGCGCGGACAGATACGCAGTATTTT; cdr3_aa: CASSPGLARTDTQYF
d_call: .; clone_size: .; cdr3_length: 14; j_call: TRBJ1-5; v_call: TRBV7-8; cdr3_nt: TGTGCCAGCAGCCCACTACCTCGGACCCAGCCCCAGCATTTT; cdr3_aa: CASSPLPRTQPQHF
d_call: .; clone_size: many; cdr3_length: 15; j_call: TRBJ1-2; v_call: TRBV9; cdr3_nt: TGTGCCAGCAGCGGGTCTTCTCAAGGCGGCTATGGCTACACCTTC; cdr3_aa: CASSGSSQGGYGYTF
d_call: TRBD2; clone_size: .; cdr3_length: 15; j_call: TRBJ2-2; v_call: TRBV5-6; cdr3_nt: TGTGCCAGCAGCTTGGAGGGAGGGCCTACCGGGGAGCTGTTTTTT; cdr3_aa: CASSLEGGPTGELFF
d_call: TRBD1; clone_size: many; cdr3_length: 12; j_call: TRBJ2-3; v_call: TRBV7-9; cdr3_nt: TGTGCCGATTCGGGACAGGGGGATACGCAGTATTTT; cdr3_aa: CADSGQGDTQYF
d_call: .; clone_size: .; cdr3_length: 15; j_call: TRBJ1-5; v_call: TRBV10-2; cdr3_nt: TGCGCCAGCAGTGAAACCGGGACCGCGTTGACGTCCCAGCATTTT; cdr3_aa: CASSETGTALTSQHF
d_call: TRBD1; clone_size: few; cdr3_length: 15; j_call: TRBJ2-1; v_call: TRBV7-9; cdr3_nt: TGTGCCAGCAGCTCAGACAGGGGGGGAAGCAATGAGCAGTTCTTC; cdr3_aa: CASSSDRGGSNEQFF
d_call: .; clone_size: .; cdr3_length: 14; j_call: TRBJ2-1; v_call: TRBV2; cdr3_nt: TGTGCCAGCAGTGAAGGAGCCCTAGCGAATGAGCAGTTCTTC; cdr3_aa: CASSEGALANEQFF
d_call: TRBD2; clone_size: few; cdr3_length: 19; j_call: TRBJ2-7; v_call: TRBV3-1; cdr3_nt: TGTGCCAGCAGCCAAGATCATCCGGTTCTAGCGGAATATCTGGTCGAGCAGTACTTC; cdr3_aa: CASSQDHPVLAEYLVEQYF
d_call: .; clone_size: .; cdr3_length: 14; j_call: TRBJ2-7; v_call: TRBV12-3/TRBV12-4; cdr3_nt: TGTGCCAGCGGGAACAGGGTTGGGGCCTACGAGCAGTACTTC; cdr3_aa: CASGNRVGAYEQYF
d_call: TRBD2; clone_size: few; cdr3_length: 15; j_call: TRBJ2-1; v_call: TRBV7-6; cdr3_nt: TGTGCCAGCAGCTTTCTAGCGGAGAATTACAATGAGCAGTTCTTC; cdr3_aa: CASSFLAENYNEQFF
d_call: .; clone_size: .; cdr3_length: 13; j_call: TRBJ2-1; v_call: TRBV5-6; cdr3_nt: TGTGCCAGCAGCTTGGCCAATCCCCCGGAGCAGTTCTTC; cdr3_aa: CASSLANPPEQFF
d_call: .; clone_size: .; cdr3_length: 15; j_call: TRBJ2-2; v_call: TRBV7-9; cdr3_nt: TGTGCCAGCAGCTTCGATTACTCCAGGACCGGGGAGCTGTTTTTT; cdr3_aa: CASSFDYSRTGELFF
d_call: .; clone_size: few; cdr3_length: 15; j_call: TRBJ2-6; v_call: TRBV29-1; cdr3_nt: TGCAGCGTTGTTACGTCCCCCTCTGGGGCCAACGTCCTGACTTTC; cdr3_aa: CSVVTSPSGANVLTF
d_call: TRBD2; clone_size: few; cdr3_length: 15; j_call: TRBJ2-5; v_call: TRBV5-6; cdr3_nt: TGTGCCAGCAGCTTCGCTAGCGGTATTAGAGAGACCCAGTACTTC; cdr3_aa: CASSFASGIRETQYF
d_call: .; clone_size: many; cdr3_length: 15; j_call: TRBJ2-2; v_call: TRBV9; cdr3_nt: TGTGCCAGCAGCGTAGATACCAGGAACACCGGGGAGCTGTTTTTT; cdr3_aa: CASSVDTRNTGELFF
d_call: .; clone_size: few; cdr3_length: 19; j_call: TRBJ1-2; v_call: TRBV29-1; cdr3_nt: TGCAGCGTTGAAGATAGGTTCTTGAGCGGGGACGACACTAACTATGGCTACACCTTC; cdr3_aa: CSVEDRFLSGDDTNYGYTF